This entry concerns a single T cell receptor beta chain. The sample belongs to a study of T cell responses to AZD1222 COVID-19 vaccine. The assay was immunoSEQ multiplex PCR, and TCRdb's table has in-frame clones only and misses some. In the table there are roughly 150,000 clones, over 75% of which are singletons. CDR3 length: 13 amino acids. The germline V and J ends were trimmed by 4 bases and 0 bases, with 7 bases remaining between them. CDR1 is GTSNPN, CDR2 SVGIG, per germline (reference sequence). The receptor's source is an adult in good health. Sequencing used peripheral blood, obtained on day 0 of AZD1222 vaccination. The chain recombines TRBV30 with TRBJ1-5; D unresolved. CDR3 nucleotides: TGTGCCTGGACGGCAGATAGCAATCAGCCCCAGCATTTT. Protein product: CAWTADSNQPQHF.